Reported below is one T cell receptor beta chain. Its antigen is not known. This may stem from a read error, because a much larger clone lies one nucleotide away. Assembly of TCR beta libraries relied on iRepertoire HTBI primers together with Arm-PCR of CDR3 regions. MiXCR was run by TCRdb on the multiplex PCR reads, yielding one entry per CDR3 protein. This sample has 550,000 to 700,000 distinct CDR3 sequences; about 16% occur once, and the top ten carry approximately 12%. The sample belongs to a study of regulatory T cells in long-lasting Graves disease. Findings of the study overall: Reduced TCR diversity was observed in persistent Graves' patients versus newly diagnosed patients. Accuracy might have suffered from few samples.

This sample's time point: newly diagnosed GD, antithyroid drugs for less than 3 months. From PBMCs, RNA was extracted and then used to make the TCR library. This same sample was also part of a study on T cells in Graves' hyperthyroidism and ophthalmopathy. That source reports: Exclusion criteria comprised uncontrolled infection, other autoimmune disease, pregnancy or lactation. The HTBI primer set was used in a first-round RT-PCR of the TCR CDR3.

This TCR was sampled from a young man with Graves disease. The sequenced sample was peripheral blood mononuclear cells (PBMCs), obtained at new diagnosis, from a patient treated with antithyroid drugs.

CDR3: CSARDPTSRKDTQYF. The CDR3 nucleotides read TGCAGTGCTAGAGATCCAACTAGCAGGAAGGATACGCAGTATTTT. This chain connects TRBV20-1 to TRBJ2-3; D is perhaps TRBD2 (6 bases). Germline CDR1 DFQATT, CDR2 SNEGSKA (reference sequence). The CDR3 is 15 residues long. Trimming removed 0 bases from V and 6 bases from J, with 16 bases in between.